This paragraph covers one T cell receptor beta chain sequence. This clone was observed a handful of times. Its antigen remains undetermined. Within one base of it there is no much larger clone, and no base qualities were kept. Using the deep immunoSEQ assay, multiplex PCR amplified TCR CDR3 regions from genomic DNA. Extracted genomic DNA from each cell subset was distributed evenly across all wells of several immunoSEQ 96-well plates, and each plate was treated as a replicate. For sorted subsets, each replicate PCR was loaded with about 0.2 ug genomic DNA, equivalent to some 27,000 T cell genomes. Purified libraries were measured with a Qubit 3.0 fluorometer, size-checked on a Bioanalyzer 2100, and measured again with the KAPA Library Quantification kit. Each immunoSEQ 96-well plate was sequenced on its own single-read 150-cycle Illumina NextSeq 550 flow cell. The study's processing was this. Because the immunoSEQ output held only junctional sequences and lacked quality scores, the filtering could not match the filtering applied to full-length reads. To assign V/J genes and CDR3, sequences were annotated against IMGT germline references using PyIR, a Python wrapper for IgBLAST v1.9. Reads were removed for weak V/J assignments (E-value above 1e-6), missing CDR3, stop codons, out-of-frame junctions, or ambiguous translated residues. A V3J clonotype was defined by an identical inferred V gene, J gene, and CDR3 amino acid sequence. The percentage overlap between two repertoires was calculated by dividing the number of shared unique clonotypes by the size of the smaller repertoire. Richness of each repertoire was evaluated using RTK rarefaction, the Chao1 estimator, and Recon v2.1 estimates of unobserved clonotypes. Generation probabilities were computed with OLGA for all TCRbeta clonotypes obtained by the gDNA method from a few donors. Here the immuneACCESS table is served through TCRdb, limited to in-frame sequences with V and J called. Missing clones are a known gap in these copies; in checked studies unresolved V genes cover under half, and the rest lacks a known reason. Clone size and the V and J calls come from that table; the DNA yielded D and trimming. Present in this sample are about 1 million clones, approximately 78% of which were seen just once. Of the sample, about 0.52% falls within the top ten clones.

This sample was taken from a study of shared clonotypes between healthy human individuals (dated by TCRdb to 2018 to 2021). For the study in its entirety: The cohort included three men and two women between 18 and 49 years of age. Per donor, three plates each were used for CD4 naive and CD4 memory, two for CD8 naive, and one for CD8 memory. To estimate repertoire size and how much clonotypes are shared between individuals, the study performed deep sequencing of blood TCR repertoires from five healthy adults. Libraries were prepared and TCR repertoires were sequenced by different laboratories using diverse techniques, in order to increase sequencing depth and limit assay-specific biases. Between about 0.8 and 9 billion PBMCs per donor were obtained by leukapheresis. What the study reported, not specific to this receptor: When a handful of donors were compared, the shared fraction of clonotypes was approximately 5% for naive CD4, around 3.5% for naive CD8, about 2.5% for memory CD4, and about 0.36% for memory CD8. Sampling was restricted to blood, and TCR repertoires in tissue are likely to differ from TCR repertoires in blood. Even with the large sequencing depth, rarefaction of the sorted-subset datasets indicated that sequencing was incomplete. Pairwise subsampling led to the expectation that sequencing depth would affect the degree of clonotype sharing among donors. Larger estimated clonotype richness was generally found for naive subsets than for memory subsets. Because the study included only a small number of donors, the genetic and exposure-history diversity represented was limited. Compared with non-shared clonotypes, clonotypes shared by all four sorted-subset donors had higher generation probabilities.

Healthy HIV-negative adults with no recently reported acute infections or vaccinations were included as donors. All donors were Caucasian adults living in Nashville, Tennessee, USA. CD4+ T cells were enriched by magnetic negative selection; naive cells were then positively selected on CD45RA, and the negative fraction formed the memory subset. Blood was collected by leukapheresis, and PBMCs were isolated by Ficoll-Histopaque density gradient centrifugation and then cryopreserved in liquid nitrogen vapor phase. Purity and quantity of every magnetically sorted T cell population were checked by analytical flow cytometry. From each sorted fraction, genomic DNA was isolated and quantified by UV absorbance on a Nanodrop 2000c. Sequencing input: memory CD4+ T cells from PBMCs. The cell subset or site tag for this specimen amounts to: CD45RA-negative fraction. The origin of this receptor is a man aged 18 to 35 in good health. Some clones in this sample may be carry-over from other donors' samples.

The CDR3 is CSARSGAGYTF. The DNA sequence is as follows: TGCAGTGCTAGAAGCGGGGCTGGCTACACCTTC. The rearrangement combines TRBV20-1 with TRBJ1-2; matching of 5 bases hints at TRBD1 as the D gene. Taken from the germline V gene (reference sequence), the CDR1 and CDR2 loops are DFQATT and SNEGSKA. Counted from cysteine to phenylalanine, this CDR3 has 11 amino acids. The only DNA kept is the CDR3, 33 bases in frame from the first base. Trimming at the junction amounts to 2 bases on V and 7 bases on J, and the germline ends lie 8 bases apart.